These 7 T cell receptor beta chains originate from one sample sequenced in a study of CD8 T cells in Susac syndrome. The authors reverse transcribed about 0.5 to 1 ug RNA with random hexamers. TCRdb called the immunoSEQ multiplex PCR reads again in MiXCR, with one record for every CDR3 protein. This sample has under 200,000 distinct CDR3 sequences, with 95% found just once. Sequencing was carried out using CD8+ T cells from PBMCs. Receptors originate from a human donor with Susac syndrome.

CDR3 sequence: CASIYGQPSNQPQHF. The CDR3 nucleotides read TGTGCCAGCATTTATGGACAGCCTAGCAATCAGCCCCAGCATTTT. The chain couples TRBV6-1 to TRBJ1-5; tentatively, D is TRBD1 (6 bases). The CDR3 runs 15 residues. Trimming left V 7 bases short and J 0 bases short, with 13 bases between. Germline CDR1 reads MNHNS; CDR2 reads SASEGT.

The chain carries TRBV18 and TRBJ2-5, with unresolved D. CDR3 length equals 12 residues. V lost 4 bases to trimming and J lost 4 bases, with 7 bases between them. In germline, CDR1 is KGHSH, CDR2 LQKENI. Here the CDR3 DNA reads TGTGCCAGCTCACGGGATCGAGAGACCCAGTACTTC. Its protein is CASSRDRETQYF.

The chain links TRBV6-5 to TRBJ2-1; TRBD2 matches at 8 bases. Germline V gene lookup returns CDR1 MNHEY and CDR2 SVGAGI. The V and J ends lost 6 bases and 6 bases, in that order; junction bases with no gene match: 10. The CDR3 is made up of 15 amino acids. The CDR3 DNA is TGTGCCAGCAGCACCGACTCGGGGGGGACCAATGAGCAGTTCTTC. Its translation: CASSTDSGGTNEQFF.

J is TRBJ1-5 and V is TRBV4-1, with D perhaps matching TRBD1 (6 bases). CDR1 MGHRA and CDR2 YSYEKL come from the germline V gene. Between the trimmed V and J ends, which lost 1 base and 4 bases, there was a span of 11 bases. There are 15 residues in the CDR3. CDR3 sequence: CASSQVYRDNQPQHF. For the CDR3, the DNA is TGCGCCAGCAGCCAAGTATACAGGGATAATCAGCCCCAGCATTTT.

The chain combines TRBV5-1 with TRBJ2-7; a possible D gene is TRBD2 (6 bases). Trimming removed 5 bases at V and 0 bases at J, with 9 bases between. CDR1 is SGHRS and CDR2 is YFSETQ in the germline V gene. CDR3 length: 13 residues. The CDR3 DNA reads TGCGCCAGCAGTGGGGGGACCTCCTACGAGCAGTACTTC. Its protein is CASSGGTSYEQYF.

V usage is TRBV5-4 and J usage is TRBJ1-5, with 8 bases aligning to TRBD1. Germline CDR1 and CDR2: SGHNT and YYREEE (reference sequence). This CDR3 spans 14 amino acids. V gave up 5 bases and J gave up 6 bases; unmatched junction bases: 7. The CDR3 is CASSSDRDGQPQHF. The CDR3 nucleotides are TGTGCCAGCAGTTCGGACAGGGATGGTCAGCCCCAGCATTTT.

This clonotype has only a few counts. This sequence joins TRBV6-2 or TRBV6-3 and TRBJ2-3, with D tentatively TRBD2 (5 bases). This CDR3 is 11 amino acids long. Germline CDR1 and CDR2: MNHEY and SVGEGT. Trimming removed 8 bases from V and 6 bases from J, with 9 bases in between. The DNA of the CDR3 is TGTGCCAGCTCCCGAGGGGATACGCAGTATTTT. Its protein is CASSRGDTQYF.